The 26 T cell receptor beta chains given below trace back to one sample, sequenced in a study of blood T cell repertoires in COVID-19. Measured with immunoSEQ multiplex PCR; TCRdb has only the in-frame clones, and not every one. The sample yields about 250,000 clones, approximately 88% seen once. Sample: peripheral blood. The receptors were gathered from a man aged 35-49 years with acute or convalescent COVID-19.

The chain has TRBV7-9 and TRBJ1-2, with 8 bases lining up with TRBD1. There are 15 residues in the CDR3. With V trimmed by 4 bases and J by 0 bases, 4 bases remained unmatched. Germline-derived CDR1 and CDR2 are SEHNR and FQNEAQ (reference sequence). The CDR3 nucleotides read TGTGCCAGCAGCTCACAGGGGGTTGCTAACTATGGCTACACCTTC. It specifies CASSSQGVANYGYTF. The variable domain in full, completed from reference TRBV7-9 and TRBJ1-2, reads DTGVSQNPRHKITKRGQNVTFRCDPISEHNRLYWYRQTLGQGPEFLTYFQNEAQLEKSRLLSDRFSAERPKGSFSTLEIQRTEQGDSAMYLCASSSQGVANYGYTFGSGTRLTVV.

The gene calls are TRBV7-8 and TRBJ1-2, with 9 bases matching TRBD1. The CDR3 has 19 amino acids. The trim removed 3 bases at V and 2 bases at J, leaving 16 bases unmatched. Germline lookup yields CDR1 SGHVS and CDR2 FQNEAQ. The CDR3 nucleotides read TGTGCCAGCAGCTTGAGAGTAGGCGCGGACAGGGGTAGAAACTATGGCTACACCTTC. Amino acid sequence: CASSLRVGADRGRNYGYTF.

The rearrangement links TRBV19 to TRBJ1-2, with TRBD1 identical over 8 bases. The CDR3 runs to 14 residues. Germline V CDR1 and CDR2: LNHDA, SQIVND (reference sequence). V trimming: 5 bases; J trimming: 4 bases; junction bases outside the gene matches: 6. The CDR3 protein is CASSQLTGVYGYTF. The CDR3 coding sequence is TGTGCCAGTAGTCAGTTGACAGGGGTCTATGGCTACACCTTC.

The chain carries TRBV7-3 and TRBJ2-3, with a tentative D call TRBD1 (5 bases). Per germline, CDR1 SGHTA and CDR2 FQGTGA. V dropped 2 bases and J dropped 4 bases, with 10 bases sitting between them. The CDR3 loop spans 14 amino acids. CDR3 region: CASSLLTVPDTQYF. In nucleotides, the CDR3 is TGTGCCAGCAGCTTACTGACAGTTCCAGATACGCAGTATTTT.

The CDR3 is CASSETGGEDTIYF. The CDR3, as DNA: TGTGCCAGCAGTGAAACTGGGGGCGAAGACACCATATATTTT. The chain couples TRBV2 to TRBJ1-3; a possible D gene is TRBD1 (6 bases). The germline V gene has CDR1 SNHLY and CDR2 FYNNEI. CDR3 size: 14 residues. Trimming took 2 bases from V and 8 from J, leaving 13 bases between them. Full variable domain (missing parts from reference TRBV2 and TRBJ1-3): EPEVTQTPSHQVTQMGQEVILRCVPISNHLYFYWYRQILGQKVEFLVSFYNNEISEKSEIFDDQFSVERPDGSNFTLKIRSTKLEDSAMYFCASSETGGEDTIYFGEGSWLTVV.

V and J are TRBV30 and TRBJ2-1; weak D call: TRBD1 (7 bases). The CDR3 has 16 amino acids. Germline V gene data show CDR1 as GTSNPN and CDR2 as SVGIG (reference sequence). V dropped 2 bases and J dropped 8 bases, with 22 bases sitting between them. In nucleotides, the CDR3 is TGTGCCTGGAGTCGCAGGGGGGTCCGCCTACCGTATGAGCAGTTCTTC. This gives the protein CAWSRRGVRLPYEQFF.

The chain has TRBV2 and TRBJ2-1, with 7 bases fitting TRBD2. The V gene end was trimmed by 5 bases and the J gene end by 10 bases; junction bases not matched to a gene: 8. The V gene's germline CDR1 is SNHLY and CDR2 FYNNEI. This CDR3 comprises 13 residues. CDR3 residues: CASSRDYINEQFF. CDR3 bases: TGTGCCAGCAGTCGGGACTATATTAACGAGCAGTTCTTC.

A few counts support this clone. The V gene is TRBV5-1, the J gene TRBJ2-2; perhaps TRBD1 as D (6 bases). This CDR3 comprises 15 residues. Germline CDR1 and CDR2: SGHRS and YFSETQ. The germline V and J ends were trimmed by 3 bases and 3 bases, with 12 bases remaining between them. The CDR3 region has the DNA TGCGCCAGCAGCTGGGTGGGGGCTGACACCGGGGAGCTGTTTTTT. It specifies CASSWVGADTGELFF. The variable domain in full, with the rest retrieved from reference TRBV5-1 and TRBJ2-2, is KAGVTQTPRYLIKTRGQQVTLSCSPISGHRSVSWYQQTPGQGLQFLFEYFSETQRNKGNFPGRFSGRQFSNSRSEMNVSTLELGDSALYLCASSWVGADTGELFFGEGSRLTVL.

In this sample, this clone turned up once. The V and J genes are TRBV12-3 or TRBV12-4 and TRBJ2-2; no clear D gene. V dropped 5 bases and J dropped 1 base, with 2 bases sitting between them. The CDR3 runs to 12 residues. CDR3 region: CASSQNTGELFF. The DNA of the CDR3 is TGTGCCAGCAGTCAGAACACCGGGGAGCTGTTTTTT.

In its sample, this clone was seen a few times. CDR3 bases: TGCGCCAGCAGCTTGGAGGACAGAAGCTCCTATAATTCACCCCTCCACTTT. Protein sequence: CASSLEDRSSYNSPLHF. The chain combines TRBV5-1 with TRBJ1-6; D is possibly TRBD1 (6 bases). The CDR3 runs to 17 residues. Germline V lookup: CDR1 SGHRS, CDR2 YFSETQ. Trimming removed 0 bases from V and 0 bases from J, with 10 bases in between.

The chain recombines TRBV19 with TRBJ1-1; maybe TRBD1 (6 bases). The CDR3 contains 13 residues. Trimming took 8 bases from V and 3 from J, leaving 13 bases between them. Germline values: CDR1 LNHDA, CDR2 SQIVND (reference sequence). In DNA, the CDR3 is TGTGCCAGTCATGGGGCAGGGGACACTGAAGCTTTCTTT. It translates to CASHGAGDTEAFF. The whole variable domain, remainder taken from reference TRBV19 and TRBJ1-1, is DGGITQSPKYLFRKEGQNVTLSCEQNLNHDAMYWYRQDPGQGLRLIYYSQIVNDFQKGDIAEGYSVSREKKESFPLTVTSAQKNPTAFYLCASHGAGDTEAFFGQGTRLTVV.

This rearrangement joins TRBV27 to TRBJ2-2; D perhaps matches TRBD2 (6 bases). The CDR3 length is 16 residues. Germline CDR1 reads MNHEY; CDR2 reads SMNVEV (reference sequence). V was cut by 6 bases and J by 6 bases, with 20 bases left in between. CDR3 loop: CASSPLGRTVAGELFF. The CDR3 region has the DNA TGTGCCAGCAGCCCCCTGGGGAGGACGGTAGCCGGGGAGCTGTTTTTT.

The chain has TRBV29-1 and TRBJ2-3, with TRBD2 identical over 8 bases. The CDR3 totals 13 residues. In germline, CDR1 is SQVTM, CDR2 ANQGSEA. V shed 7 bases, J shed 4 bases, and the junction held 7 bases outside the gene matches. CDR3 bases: TGCAGCGCCCGGGAGGGGGGCCCAGATACGCAGTATTTT. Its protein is CSAREGGPDTQYF.

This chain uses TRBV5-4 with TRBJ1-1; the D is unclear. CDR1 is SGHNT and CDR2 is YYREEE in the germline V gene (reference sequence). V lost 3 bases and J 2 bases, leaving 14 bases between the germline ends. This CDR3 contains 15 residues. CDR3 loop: CASSSGGSQNTEAFF. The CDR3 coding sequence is TGTGCCAGCAGCTCGGGAGGCTCCCAAAACACTGAAGCTTTCTTT.

The CDR3 reads CAWSSVVGLYEQYF. The CDR3 DNA reads TGTGCCTGGAGTAGCGTCGTCGGCTTGTACGAGCAGTACTTC. The chain recombines TRBV30 with TRBJ2-7; D is unclear. Germline CDR1 GTSNPN, CDR2 SVGIG (reference sequence). Trimming left V 2 bases short and J 4 bases short, with 15 bases between. The CDR3 loop spans 14 amino acids.

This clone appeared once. This CDR3 reads CASSQALAGQETQYF. The CDR3 nucleotides read TGTGCCAGCAGCCAAGCACTAGCGGGGCAAGAGACCCAGTACTTC. The chain links TRBV3-1 (or the pseudogene TRBV3-2) to TRBJ2-5; 10 bases match TRBD2. The trim removed 1 base at V and 2 bases at J, leaving 1 base unmatched. The CDR3 is 15 amino acids. The V gene's germline CDR1 is LGHDT and CDR2 YNNKEL (reference sequence).

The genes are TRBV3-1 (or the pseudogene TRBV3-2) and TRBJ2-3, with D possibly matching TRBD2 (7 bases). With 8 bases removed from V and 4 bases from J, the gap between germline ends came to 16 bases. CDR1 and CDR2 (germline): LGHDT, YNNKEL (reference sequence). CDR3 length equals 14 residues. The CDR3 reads CASGGEGGPDTQYF. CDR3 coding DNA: TGTGCCAGCGGGGGCGAGGGAGGGCCAGATACGCAGTATTTT.

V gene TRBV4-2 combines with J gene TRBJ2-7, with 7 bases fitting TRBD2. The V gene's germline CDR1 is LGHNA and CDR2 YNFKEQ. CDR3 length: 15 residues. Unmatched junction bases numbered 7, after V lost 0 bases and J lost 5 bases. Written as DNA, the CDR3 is TGTGCCAGCAGCCAAGAGTCGGGAGGAGGCAACGAGCAGTACTTC. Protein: CASSQESGGGNEQYF.

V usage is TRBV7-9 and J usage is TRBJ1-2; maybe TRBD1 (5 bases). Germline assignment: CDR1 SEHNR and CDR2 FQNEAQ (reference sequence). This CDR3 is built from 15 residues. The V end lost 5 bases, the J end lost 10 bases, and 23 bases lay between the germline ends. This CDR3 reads CASSTLSGRRGAYTF. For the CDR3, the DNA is TGTGCCAGCAGCACTCTCTCCGGACGGAGGGGCGCCTACACCTTC.

The CDR3 region is CASSIGRGQPQHF. DNA of the CDR3: TGCGCCAGCAGCATTGGACGGGGTCAGCCCCAGCATTTT. The chain couples TRBV5-1 to TRBJ1-5; D unclear. The V end was cut by 4 bases, the J end by 6 bases, with 11 bases between. Looked up from germline, CDR1 is SGHRS and CDR2 is YFSETQ. CDR3 size: 13 residues. Full variable domain (outside the CDR3, taken from reference TRBV5-1 and TRBJ1-5): KAGVTQTPRYLIKTRGQQVTLSCSPISGHRSVSWYQQTPGQGLQFLFEYFSETQRNKGNFPGRFSGRQFSNSRSEMNVSTLELGDSALYLCASSIGRGQPQHFGDGTRLSIL.

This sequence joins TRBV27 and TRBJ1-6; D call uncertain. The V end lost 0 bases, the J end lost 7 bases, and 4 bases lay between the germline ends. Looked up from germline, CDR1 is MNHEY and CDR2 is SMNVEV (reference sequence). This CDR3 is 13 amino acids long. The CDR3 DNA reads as TGTGCCAGCAGTTTATCTCTGAATTCACCCCTCCACTTT. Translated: CASSLSLNSPLHF.

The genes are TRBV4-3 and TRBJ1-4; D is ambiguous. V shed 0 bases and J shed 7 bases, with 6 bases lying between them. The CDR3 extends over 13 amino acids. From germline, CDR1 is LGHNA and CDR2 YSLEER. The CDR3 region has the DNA TGCGCCAGCAGCCAAGAAGTCAGTGAAAAACTGTTTTTT. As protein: CASSQEVSEKLFF.

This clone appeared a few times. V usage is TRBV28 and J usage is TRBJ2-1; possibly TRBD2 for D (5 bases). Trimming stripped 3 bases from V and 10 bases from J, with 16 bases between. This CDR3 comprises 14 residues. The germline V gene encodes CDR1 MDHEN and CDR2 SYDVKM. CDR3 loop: CASSFPSGKTEQFF. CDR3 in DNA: TGTGCCAGCAGTTTCCCCTCCGGGAAGACCGAGCAGTTCTTC.

The CDR3 DNA is TGTGCCAGCAGCTTATATGGGACAGGGTCCAATCAGCCCCAGCATTTT. This translates into CASSLYGTGSNQPQHF. The chain is built from TRBV7-2 and TRBJ1-5; 9 nucleotides match TRBD1. The CDR3 runs to 16 residues. The germline V gene encodes CDR1 SGHTA and CDR2 FQGNSA. Germline trimming cut 2 bases from V and 3 bases from J; bases unmatched to any gene: 5. The whole variable domain, remainder taken from reference TRBV7-2 and TRBJ1-5, is GAGVSQSPSNKVTEKGKDVELRCDPISGHTALYWYRQSLGQGLEFLIYFQGNSAPDKSGLPSDRFSAERTGGSVSTLTIQRTQQEDSAVYLCASSLYGTGSNQPQHFGDGTRLSIL.

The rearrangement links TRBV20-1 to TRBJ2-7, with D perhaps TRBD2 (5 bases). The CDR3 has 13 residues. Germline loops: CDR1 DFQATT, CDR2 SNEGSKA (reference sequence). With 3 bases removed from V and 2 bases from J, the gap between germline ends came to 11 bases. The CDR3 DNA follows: TGCAGTGCTAGTTTTCAGCGGACCTACGAGCAGTACTTC. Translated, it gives CSASFQRTYEQYF.

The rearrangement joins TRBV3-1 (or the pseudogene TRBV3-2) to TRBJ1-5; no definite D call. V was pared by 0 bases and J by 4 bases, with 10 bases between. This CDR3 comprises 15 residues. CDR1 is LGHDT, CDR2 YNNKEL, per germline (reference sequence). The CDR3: CASSQEPDLNQPQHF. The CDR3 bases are TGTGCCAGCAGCCAAGAACCAGATTTGAATCAGCCCCAGCATTTT.